Given below is one TCR beta chain in context. These data come from a study of blood T cell repertoires in COVID-19. Study details: Spain, Italy and the United States supplied samples that represented acute and convalescent COVID-19. Nucleic acid was either cDNA or gDNA, and it came from T cells, B-cell-depleted T cells, or PBMCs.

Authors' analysis steps: Nucleated cell number was recorded as an estimate derived from reference gene primer amplification. Method: immunoSEQ multiplex PCR; TCRdb's copy keeps in-frame clones and lacks some. V and J calls and clone size come straight from that table; D and trimming were deduced from the DNA. The profile shows roughly 120,000 clones, over 65% of them singletons. The CDR3 contains 15 residues. This TCR was sampled from a human donor with acute or convalescent COVID-19. The donor label of this sample is uncertain. The rearrangement uses TRBV21-1 and TRBJ2-5; TRBD1 is taken as the D call from the table, unchecked against the DNA. TRBV21-1 is marked as a pseudogene. The specimen sequenced was peripheral blood. As DNA, the CDR3 is TGTGCCAGCAGCAAATGCCAGACAGTCCAAGAGACCCAGTACTTC. It yields the protein CASSKCQTVQETQYF.